The rows below give T cell receptor beta chains drawn from one sample of a study of blood T cell repertoires in COVID-19. This table comes from immunoSEQ multiplex PCR, and its TCRdb copy is limited to in-frame clones, with some not included. The table records about 130,000 clones, around nine tenths of them present only once. What was sequenced was peripheral blood. Receptors originate from a man aged 70 or older with active COVID-19. CDR3s include the opening cysteine and the closing phenylalanine or tryptophan. The D gene is left open where the match is weak. A clone size is listed for some rows: how often the clone was seen (once, few, many), or a class if it is expanded.

TRBJ1-1 TRBV5-1 - - TGCGCCAGCAGCTACAGGACGATGAACACTGAAGCTTTCTTT CASSYRTMNTEAFF
TRBJ2-1 TRBV25-1 - few TGTGCCAGCAGTCCCAGGGGACGCCGCTCCTACAATGAGCAGTTCTTC CASSPRGRRSYNEQFF
TRBJ2-7 TRBV4-1 - - TGCGCCAGCAGCCCAAGCTCCGCCAACGAGCAGTACTTC CASSPSSANEQYF
TRBJ1-5 TRBV28 - - TGTGCCAGCAGTTTACAGGGTTTGGAAAATCAGCCCCAGCATTTT CASSLQGLENQPQHF
TRBJ2-1 TRBV6-5 TRBD2 - TGTGCCAGCAGACTAGCGGGAGGCAACTACAATGAGCAGTTCTTC CASRLAGGNYNEQFF
TRBJ2-7 TRBV6-2/TRBV6-3 TRBD2 medium-sized TGTGCCAGCAGCCCCCGCCGACTAGCCCACGAGCAGTACTTC CASSPRRLAHEQYF
TRBJ2-1 TRBV4-1 - - TGCGCCAGCAGCCAAGATCGTGCGGGGGAGCAGTTCTTC CASSQDRAGEQFF
TRBJ2-1 TRBV29-1 TRBD2 few TGCAGCGTTGCCCGTCTAGCGGGAGGCCCCAATGAGCAGTTCTTC CSVARLAGGPNEQFF
TRBJ2-7 TRBV6-5 - - TGTGCCAGCAGTTACACAGGTTACGAGCAGTACTTC CASSYTGYEQYF
TRBJ2-7 TRBV11-3 - few TGTGCCAGCAGCTTAGGGTACAGCTACGAGCAGTACTTC CASSLGYSYEQYF
TRBJ1-4 TRBV7-3 - once TGTGCCAGCAGCCCCCCGCGGGAACCGAATGAAAAACTGTTTTTT CASSPPREPNEKLFF
TRBJ1-4 TRBV18 TRBD1 - TGTGCCAGCTCACCCCGGACAGGGGGAGATAATGAAAAACTGTTTTTT CASSPRTGGDNEKLFF
TRBJ2-1 TRBV10-3 TRBD1 - TGTGCCATCAGACCGGGACAGGGGGTAGGTGAGCAGTTCTTC CAIRPGQGVGEQFF
TRBJ1-1 TRBV7-3 - once TGTGCCAGCAGCCCCCTTGACAGGATGAACACTGAAGCTTTCTTT CASSPLDRMNTEAFF
TRBJ2-1 TRBV4-3 TRBD2 - TGCGCCAGCAGCCAAGATCGGCGGGAGGGCCGCTACAATGAGCAGTTCTTC CASSQDRREGRYNEQFF
TRBJ1-3 TRBV19 TRBD1 - TGTGCCAGTAGCGGGTTAAACAGGGGGCGCAGCGGAAACACCATATATTTT CASSGLNRGRSGNTIYF
TRBJ2-7 TRBV6-2/TRBV6-3 TRBD1 - TGTGCCAGCAGTTACCCCGAGAGGGGGCGTCGACACGAGCAGTACTTC CASSYPERGRRHEQYF
TRBJ2-7 TRBV5-1 TRBD2 few TGCGCCAGCAGCTTGGCCGGGGCGGGAGTCGGCGAGCAGTACTTC CASSLAGAGVGEQYF
TRBJ2-7 TRBV7-2 TRBD2 - TGTGCCAGCAGCTTAGGCGGGAGTAAGTACGAGCAGTACTTC CASSLGGSKYEQYF
TRBJ2-3 TRBV6-1 TRBD2 once TGTGCCAGCAGTGACTGGACTAGCGGGAGGGCCCGGGATACGCAGTATTTT CASSDWTSGRARDTQYF
TRBJ2-3 TRBV7-9 - once TGTGCCAGCAGCCTCACCAGGGGGGAATGGGATACGCAGTATTTT CASSLTRGEWDTQYF
TRBJ2-6 TRBV19 - - TGTGCCAGTTTCGGCATCAGGAACCCCTCTGGGGCCAACGTCCTGACTTTC CASFGIRNPSGANVLTF
TRBJ2-6 TRBV27 TRBD2 - TGTGCCAGCAGTCCACGTAGGGCGGGAGGGATCTCTGGGGCCAACGTCCTGACTTTC CASSPRRAGGISGANVLTF
TRBJ2-1 TRBV7-2 TRBD2 - TGTGCCAGCAGCTTAGGAGGACTAGCGGGAAACGATGAGCAGTTCTTC CASSLGGLAGNDEQFF
TRBJ2-1 TRBV19 TRBD2 - TGTGCCAGTAGAACCGGACTAGCGGGAGAATGGGGTGATGAGCAGTTCTTC CASRTGLAGEWGDEQFF
TRBJ1-2 TRBV6-5 - once TGTGCCATCCGAGCGACGGACTATGGCTACACCTTC CAIRATDYGYTF
TRBJ1-2 TRBV19 TRBD1 - TGTGCCAGTAGTATCCGGGACAGGTCAAATGGCTACACCTTC CASSIRDRSNGYTF
TRBJ1-5 TRBV4-1 TRBD1 - TGCGCCAGCAGCCAAGAGGGACAGGGGAGTCAGCCCCAGCATTTT CASSQEGQGSQPQHF
TRBJ1-1 TRBV29-1 - - TGCAGCGTTCGAGGACGGGGCACTGAAGCTTTCTTT CSVRGRGTEAFF
TRBJ2-7 TRBV5-1 TRBD2 - TGCGCCAGCAGCTCGGGACTAGCGGGAGGGTACCACGAGCAGTACTTC CASSSGLAGGYHEQYF
TRBJ2-3 TRBV24-1 - - TGTGCCACCAGTGATTTGGGCGGCGGCCGCACAGATACGCAGTATTTT CATSDLGGGRTDTQYF
TRBJ1-4 TRBV18 TRBD1 - TGTGCCAGCTCCATAACACAGGGGGCTGAAAAACTGTTTTTT CASSITQGAEKLFF
TRBJ1-2 TRBV6-5 - - TGTGCCAGCAGAGGGGCATACCAATTCTATGGCTACACCTTC CASRGAYQFYGYTF
TRBJ2-1 TRBV7-3 - - TGTGCCAGCAGCATTTCGACGGCTAGCCATGAGCAGTTCTTC CASSISTASHEQFF
TRBJ1-4 TRBV5-1 TRBD1 - TGCGCCAGCAGCTCACAGACAGGGGGAGAAAAACTGTTTTTT CASSSQTGGEKLFF
TRBJ2-6 TRBV7-3 - - TGTGCCAGCAGCCCAACTGGGGCCAACGTCCTGACTTTC CASSPTGANVLTF
TRBJ1-3 TRBV2 - - TGTGCCAGCAGTGAAGCCCTATACAGGGCAACCGGAAACACCATATATTTT CASSEALYRATGNTIYF
TRBJ1-3 TRBV9 TRBD1 once TGTGCCAGCAGCGCGCAGGGGGCTACGGGAAACACCATATATTTT CASSAQGATGNTIYF
TRBJ2-5 TRBV6-5 TRBD2 - TGTGCCAGCAGTTACGTAGGACTAGCGTCGGAGACCCAGTACTTC CASSYVGLASETQYF
TRBJ2-5 TRBV6-4 TRBD2 - TGTGCCAGCAGCGCGATAGCGGGAGAGACCCAGTACTTC CASSAIAGETQYF